This T cell receptor (beta chain) is drawn from a study of cytomegalovirus exposure and HLA in healthy donors. Study results and caveats: Clusters of TCRs from the first cohort tended to co-occur in the roughly 120 validation repertoires (as a later analysis found). Both high specificity and high sensitivity reportedly marked the classifier's diagnosis of cytomegalovirus status.

Produced via immunoSEQ multiplex PCR; TCRdb's table is partial and in-frame only. Seen here are roughly 220,000 clones, approximately 80% observed once, and the top ten hold about an eighth. Remarks on this clone: Its antigen is as yet unknown.

Germline loops: CDR1 MNHNS, CDR2 SASEGT. The CDR3 extends over 15 amino acids. The V end was cut by 1 base, the J end by 3 bases, with 12 bases between. The TCR sequence derives from a woman aged 25 to 39 in good health and CMV-seropositive. This chain uses TRBV6-1 with TRBJ1-2, with D perhaps TRBD1 (5 bases). The sequenced material came from PBMCs. CDR3 in amino acids: CASSEEWTPYYGYTF. The DNA for the CDR3 is TGTGCCAGCAGTGAAGAATGGACACCCTACTATGGCTACACCTTC.